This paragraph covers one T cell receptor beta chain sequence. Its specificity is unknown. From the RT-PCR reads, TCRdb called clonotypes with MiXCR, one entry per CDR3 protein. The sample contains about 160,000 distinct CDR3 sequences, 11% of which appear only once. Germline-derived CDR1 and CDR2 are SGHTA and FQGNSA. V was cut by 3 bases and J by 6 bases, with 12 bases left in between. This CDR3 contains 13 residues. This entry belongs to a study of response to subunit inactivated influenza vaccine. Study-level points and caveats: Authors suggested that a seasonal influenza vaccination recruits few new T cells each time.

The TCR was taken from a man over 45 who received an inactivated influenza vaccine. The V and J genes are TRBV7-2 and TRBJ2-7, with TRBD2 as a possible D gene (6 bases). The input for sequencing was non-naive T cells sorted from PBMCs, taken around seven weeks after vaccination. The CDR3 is CASSFKMGGEQYF. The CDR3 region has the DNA TGTGCCAGCAGCTTTAAAATGGGAGGCGAGCAGTACTTC.